The 9 T cell receptor beta chains presented below share a single source sample, sequenced in a study of human T cells and chemical hapten exposure. Extraction yielded total RNA from whole blood (unfractionated). In TCRdb, the 5' RACE reads were re-called with MiXCR into one record per CDR3 protein. The table records roughly 81,000 distinct CDR3 sequences, more than 15% of them present only once. Receptors were obtained from a female donor in good health.

There are many counts of this clonotype. This sequence joins TRBV20-1 and TRBJ2-3; tentatively, D is TRBD2 (5 bases). V lost 5 bases to trimming and J lost 6 bases, with 15 bases between them. Germline V lookup: CDR1 DFQATT, CDR2 SNEGSKA (reference sequence). CDR3 length: 13 residues. The CDR3 DNA sequence: TGCAGTGCTTTCTGGGTAGCGTCGGATACGCAGTATTTT. Amino acids: CSAFWVASDTQYF.

J is TRBJ1-5 and V is TRBV7-2; D may be TRBD1 (5 bases). V lost 4 bases to trimming and J lost 0 bases, with 7 bases between them. The germline V gene has CDR1 SGHTA and CDR2 FQGNSA. The CDR3 contains 14 residues. CDR3 loop: CASSSDSSNQPQHF. CDR3 in DNA: TGTGCCAGCAGCTCCGACAGTAGCAATCAGCCCCAGCATTTT.

The chain couples TRBV7-9 to TRBJ2-2; 7 bases line up with TRBD2. The V segment lost 5 bases and the J segment 3 bases; nucleotides outside the gene matches: 3. This CDR3 region has 14 residues. The germline CDR1 and CDR2 sequences are SEHNR and FQNEAQ (reference sequence). The CDR3 DNA reads TGTGCCAGCAGCCCTGGACTAGACACCGGGGAGCTGTTTTTT. Residues: CASSPGLDTGELFF.

This rearrangement joins TRBV6-5 to TRBJ1-1, with a weak D call TRBD1 (6 bases). V lost 5 bases and J 4 bases, leaving 11 bases between the germline ends. Germline CDR1 MNHEY, CDR2 SVGAGI. CDR3 length equals 13 residues. The CDR3 region has the DNA TGTGCCAGCAGTCGGTTCAGGGGCACTGAAGCTTTCTTT. Protein product: CASSRFRGTEAFF.

The J gene is TRBJ1-2, the V gene TRBV10-3; TRBD1 matches at 10 bases. V was clipped by 7 bases and J by 5 bases; unmatched bases: 4. This CDR3 is 13 amino acids long. Germline V gene lookup returns CDR1 ENHRY and CDR2 SYGVKD. CDR3 bases: TGTGCCATCACCATGGGACAGGGGTATGGCTACACCTTC. It yields the protein CAITMGQGYGYTF.

The chain couples TRBV5-1 to TRBJ1-3; D unresolved. Germline lookup yields CDR1 SGHRS and CDR2 YFSETQ. Trimming left V 0 bases short and J 0 bases short, with 10 bases between. The CDR3 loop spans 16 amino acids. CDR3 DNA: TGCGCCAGCAGCTTGGGAGACCCATACTCTGGAAACACCATATATTTT. Its translation is CASSLGDPYSGNTIYF.

This clonotype has only a few counts. The genes are TRBV28 and TRBJ1-5, with D perhaps TRBD1 (5 bases). The CDR3 is 15 residues long. V lost 5 bases to trimming and J lost 5 bases, with 16 bases between them. Germline V gives CDR1 MDHEN, CDR2 SYDVKM. The CDR3 nucleotides read TGTGCCAGCAGTCCGGGACGGAGACTCTATCAGCCCCAGCATTTT. Encoded protein: CASSPGRRLYQPQHF. The full variable domain, rest sourced from reference TRBV28 and TRBJ1-5, is DVKVTQSSRYLVKRTGEKVFLECVQDMDHENMFWYRQDPGLGLRLIYFSYDVKMKEKGDIPEGYSVSREKKERFSLILESASTNQTSMYLCASSPGRRLYQPQHFGDGTRLSIL.

CDR3 in amino acids: CASSKPGAGYCTDTQYF. As DNA, the CDR3 is TGTGCCAGCAGCAAGCCGGGAGCGGGGTACTGCACAGATACGCAGTATTTT. The chain has TRBV21-1 and TRBJ2-3; TRBD1 is the table's D call, not checked against the DNA. TRBV21-1 is flagged as a pseudogene. CDR3 length: 17 amino acids.

The chain carries TRBV6-1 and TRBJ2-3; 9 bases fit TRBD2. J gave up 2 bases and V 6 bases, and 3 bases lay outside the gene matches. Germline V gene sequence: CDR1 MNHNS, CDR2 SASEGT. The CDR3 consists of 14 residues. CDR3 DNA sequence: TGTGCCAGCAGCCTAGCGGGGTACACAGATACGCAGTATTTT. Translation gives CASSLAGYTDTQYF.